The entry that follows covers one TCR beta chain sequence. The data were obtained in a study of T cell responses to AZD1222 COVID-19 vaccine. Profiled with immunoSEQ multiplex PCR; TCRdb holds only in-frame clones, not every one. This sample yields around 84,000 clones, of which 80% to 90% are seen a single time; approximately 30% belongs to the top ten. The CDR3 has 15 residues. Looked up from germline, CDR1 is SGHTA and CDR2 is FQGNSA. Trimming cost V 4 bases and J 6 bases, with 13 bases left between them. Sample: peripheral blood, taken on day 0 of AZD1222 vaccination. This TCR derives from an adult in good health. The rearrangement joins TRBV7-2 to TRBJ1-6; TRBD1 is a possible D gene (5 bases). CDR3 sequence (DNA): TGTGCCAGCAGCTACCAGGGATTTGGTAATTCACCCCTCCACTTT. Protein: CASSYQGFGNSPLHF.